This T cell receptor beta chain emerged from a study of T cells in Graves' hyperthyroidism and ophthalmopathy. What was amplified from RNA transcripts were TCR beta CDR3 regions. An initial round of RT-PCR targeting the TCR CDR3 relied on the HTBI primer set. MiXCR, applied by TCRdb to the multiplex PCR reads, yields one record per CDR3 protein. The table lists a few hundred thousand distinct CDR3 sequences, under 60% of them singletons. Regarding the study as a whole: The model identified upcoming ophthalmopathy a median 6.5 months ahead of onset.

V was pared by 2 bases and J by 2 bases, with 12 bases between. The CDR3 loop spans 15 amino acids. Looked up from germline, CDR1 is SEHNR and CDR2 is FQNEAQ (reference sequence). This clonotype was recorded at least ten times. Its antigen is not identified. This receptor was obtained from an adult woman with Graves' disease, either hyperthyroidism or ophthalmopathy (not recorded which). The sequencing sample was made of peripheral blood or thyroid tissue (not recorded which). The chain uses TRBV7-9 and TRBJ1-1; TRBD1 is a possible D gene (5 bases). The CDR3, as DNA: TGTGCCAGCAGCTTAATCGGAGGGGCAAACACTGAAGCTTTCTTT. It codes for CASSLIGGANTEAFF.